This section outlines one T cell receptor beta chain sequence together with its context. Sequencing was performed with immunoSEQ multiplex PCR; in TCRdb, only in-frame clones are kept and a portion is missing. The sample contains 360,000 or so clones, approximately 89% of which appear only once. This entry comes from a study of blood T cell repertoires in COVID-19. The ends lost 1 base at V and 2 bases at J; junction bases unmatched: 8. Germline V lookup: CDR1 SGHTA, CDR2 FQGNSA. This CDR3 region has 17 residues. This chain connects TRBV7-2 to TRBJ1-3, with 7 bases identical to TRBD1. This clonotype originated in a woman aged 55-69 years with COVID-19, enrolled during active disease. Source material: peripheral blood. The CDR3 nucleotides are TGTGCCAGCAGCTTAGGAGCCACAGGGGCCGCTGGAAACACCATATATTTT. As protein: CASSLGATGAAGNTIYF.